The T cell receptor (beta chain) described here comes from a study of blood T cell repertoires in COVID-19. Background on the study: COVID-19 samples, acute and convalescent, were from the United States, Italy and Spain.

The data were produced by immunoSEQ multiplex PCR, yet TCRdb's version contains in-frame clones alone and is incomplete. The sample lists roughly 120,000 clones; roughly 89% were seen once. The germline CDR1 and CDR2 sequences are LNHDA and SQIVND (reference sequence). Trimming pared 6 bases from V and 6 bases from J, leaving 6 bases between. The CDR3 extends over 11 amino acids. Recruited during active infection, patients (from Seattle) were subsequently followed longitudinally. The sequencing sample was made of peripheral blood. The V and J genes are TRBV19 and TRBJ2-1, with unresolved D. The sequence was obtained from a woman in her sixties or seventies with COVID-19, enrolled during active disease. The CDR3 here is CASRLRNEQFF. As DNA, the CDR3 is TGTGCCAGTAGACTCCGCAATGAGCAGTTCTTC.